A single T cell receptor (beta chain) is shown here with its context. This entry comes from a study of blood T cell repertoires in COVID-19. The CDR3 length is 15 residues. Trimming took 5 bases from V and 3 from J; bases not matched to a gene: 5. Germline CDR1 reads SGHVS; CDR2 reads FNYEAQ. Profiling relied on immunoSEQ multiplex PCR, and the TCRdb table lists in-frame clones only, not all of them. The sample contains 300,000 to 450,000 clones, about 89% of which appear only once. The receptor was isolated from a man aged 30-40 years who had recovered from COVID-19. V and J are TRBV7-6 and TRBJ2-1; 9 bases align to TRBD1. The specimen was PBMCs or T cells enriched from blood (not recorded which). The CDR3: CASSARTGDYNEQFF. In nucleotides, the CDR3 is TGTGCCAGCAGCGCACGGACAGGGGACTACAATGAGCAGTTCTTC.